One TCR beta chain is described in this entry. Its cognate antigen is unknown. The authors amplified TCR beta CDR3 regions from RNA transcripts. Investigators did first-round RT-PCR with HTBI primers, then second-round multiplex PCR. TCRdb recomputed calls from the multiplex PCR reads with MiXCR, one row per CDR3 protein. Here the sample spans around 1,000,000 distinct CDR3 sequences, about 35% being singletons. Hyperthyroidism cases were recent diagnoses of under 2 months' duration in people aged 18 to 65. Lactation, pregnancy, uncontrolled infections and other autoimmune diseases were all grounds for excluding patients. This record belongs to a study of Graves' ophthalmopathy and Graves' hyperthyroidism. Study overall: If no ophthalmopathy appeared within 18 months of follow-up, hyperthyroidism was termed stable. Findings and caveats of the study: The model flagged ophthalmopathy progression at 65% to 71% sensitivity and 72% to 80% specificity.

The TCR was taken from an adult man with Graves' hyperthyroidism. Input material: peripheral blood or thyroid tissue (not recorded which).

CDR3 DNA sequence: TGTGCCAGCAGCGACCTAGCGGGGGATTCACCCCTCCACTTT. Translating it yields CASSDLAGDSPLHF. The chain uses TRBV7-9 and TRBJ1-6, with D maybe TRBD1 (5 bases). V was clipped by 5 bases and J by 8 bases, with 13 bases between them. This CDR3 comprises 14 residues. The germline CDR1 and CDR2 sequences are SEHNR and FQNEAQ (reference sequence).